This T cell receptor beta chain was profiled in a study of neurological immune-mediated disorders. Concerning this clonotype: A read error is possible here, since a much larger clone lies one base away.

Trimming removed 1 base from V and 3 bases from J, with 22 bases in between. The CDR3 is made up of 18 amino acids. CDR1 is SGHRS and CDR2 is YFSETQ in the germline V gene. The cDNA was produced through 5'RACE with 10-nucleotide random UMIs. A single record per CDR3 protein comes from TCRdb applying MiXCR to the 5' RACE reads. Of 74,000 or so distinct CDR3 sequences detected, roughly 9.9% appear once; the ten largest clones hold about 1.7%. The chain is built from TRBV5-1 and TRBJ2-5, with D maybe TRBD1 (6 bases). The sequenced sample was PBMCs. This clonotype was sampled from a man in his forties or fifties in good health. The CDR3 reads CASSLLDRSVQGKETQYF. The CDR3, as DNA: TGCGCCAGCAGCTTGTTGGATCGTTCGGTACAGGGTAAAGAGACCCAGTACTTC.